This is a list of T cell receptor beta chains from one sample in a study of shared clonotypes between healthy human individuals. Method: immunoSEQ multiplex PCR; TCRdb's copy keeps in-frame clones and lacks some. The sample consists of 2.3 million or so clones, roughly 93% of them appearing once. What was sequenced was naive CD4+ T cells from PBMCs. These TCRs come from a man aged 18 to 30 in good health. Some clones in this sample may be carry-over from other donors' samples. CDR3s include the opening cysteine and the closing phenylalanine or tryptophan. A D gene is named only where the DNA matches it firmly. Clone size is not always given. Where it is, it says once, few, many or a class for expanded clones.

abundance	v_gene	d_gene	j_gene	CDR3nt	CDR3aa
-	TRBV28	-	TRBJ2-3	TGTGCCAGCAGTTTCCTTTCGGGTCGGGACCCCGCTACGCAGTATTTT	CASSFLSGRDPATQYF
-	TRBV7-2	-	TRBJ1-5	TGTGCCAGCAGCTTGTCAACAGGGTCGGGTCAGCCCCAGCATTTT	CASSLSTGSGQPQHF
-	TRBV18	-	TRBJ2-2	TGTGCCAGCTCACTCATGAACCGGGAGACCGGGGAGCTGTTTTTT	CASSLMNRETGELFF
-	TRBV18	-	TRBJ1-1	TGTGCCAGCTCACCAACGGGGGGTGACACTGAAGCTTTCTTT	CASSPTGGDTEAFF
-	TRBV9	TRBD2	TRBJ2-7	TGTGCCAGCAGCGTATCGTCTAGCGGGAGCTTGGAGCAGTACTTC	CASSVSSSGSLEQYF
-	TRBV4-2	TRBD1	TRBJ2-4	TGTGCCAGCAGCCTTCCCGGAACAGGGGGAAACATTCAGTACTTC	CASSLPGTGGNIQYF
-	TRBV7-2	-	TRBJ2-3	TGTGCCAGCAGCACGTTTACAGATACGCAGTATTTT	CASSTFTDTQYF
-	TRBV4-1	-	TRBJ2-7	TGCGCCAGCAGTCCGAGTTTAGCGGTTCCCTACGAGCAGTACTTC	CASSPSLAVPYEQYF
-	TRBV5-6	-	TRBJ2-3	TGTGCCAGCAGCTTGGGTGACAGGTACACAGATACGCAGTATTTT	CASSLGDRYTDTQYF
once	TRBV11-2	-	TRBJ2-1	TGTGCCAGCAGCTTAGCAAATGAGCAGTTCTTC	CASSLANEQFF
-	TRBV2	TRBD2	TRBJ2-1	TGTGCCAGCCTAAGCGGGAGGGCCGGTAGTGAGCAGTTCTTC	CASLSGRAGSEQFF
-	TRBV9	-	TRBJ2-1	TGTGCCAGCAGCGTAGCAGGGCGGGGAGACAATGAGCAGTTCTTC	CASSVAGRGDNEQFF
-	TRBV28	-	TRBJ1-1	TGTGCCAGCAGTTTAGACCGAGGCCTGAACACTGAAGCTTTCTTT	CASSLDRGLNTEAFF
once	TRBV9	-	TRBJ1-5	TGTGCCAGCAGCTCTCGAGGTAGCAATCAGCCCCAGCATTTT	CASSSRGSNQPQHF
-	TRBV28	-	TRBJ2-2	TGTGCCAGCAGCCTTAGGAGGGGGGTCACCGGGGAGCTGTTTTTT	CASSLRRGVTGELFF
-	TRBV4-1	-	TRBJ1-5	TGCGCCAGCAGCCAAGATCGGTTTATCAATCAGCCCCAGCATTTT	CASSQDRFINQPQHF
-	TRBV27	TRBD1	TRBJ2-7	TGTGCCAGCAGTCAGTCTATTCGGACAGGGATCTCCTACGAGCAGTACTTC	CASSQSIRTGISYEQYF
-	TRBV19	-	TRBJ2-5	TGTGCCAGTAGTCCGTGGAGGCAAGAGACCCAGTACTTC	CASSPWRQETQYF
-	TRBV6-1	TRBD1	TRBJ2-5	TGTGCTAGCAGTACGGAGGAACAGGGGGACCAGTACTTC	CASSTEEQGDQYF
-	TRBV7-9	-	TRBJ1-6	TGTGCCAGCAGCGTAGGACAGATTCTTAATTCACCCCTCCACTTT	CASSVGQILNSPLHF
few	TRBV19	-	TRBJ1-2	TGTGCCAGTAGTATAGTGCACCAGAGCTATGGCTACACCTTC	CASSIVHQSYGYTF
-	TRBV2	-	TRBJ1-1	TGTGCCAGCAGTGTGGGCATGAACACTGAAGCTTTCTTT	CASSVGMNTEAFF
-	TRBV19	-	TRBJ1-1	TGTGCCAGTACCACCCGGGGAGGGTCGAACACTGAAGCTTTCTTT	CASTTRGGSNTEAFF
-	TRBV10-3	TRBD2	TRBJ2-4	TGTGCCATCAGTGAGCGGGGGACTAGCGGGAGGCAATTC	CAISERGTSGRQF
-	TRBV11-2	-	TRBJ2-1	TGTGCCAGCAGCTTGGGGCGAGTTGCTGTAAATGAGCAGTTCTTC	CASSLGRVAVNEQFF
few	TRBV7-4	-	TRBJ1-1	TGTGCCAGCAGCTTAGTCTTTACTGAAGCTTTCTTT	CASSLVFTEAFF